The 2 T cell receptor beta chains below were found in one sample sequenced in a study of beta chain features in type 1 diabetes. Reverse transcription of all isolated RNA meant that expressed TCRB transcripts were sequenced. Sequencing was performed with immunoSEQ multiplex PCR; in TCRdb, only in-frame clones are kept and a portion is missing. The table lists 80,000 to 90,000 clones, roughly 30% of them singletons. The sample taken for sequencing was stem cell memory CD4+ T cells from blood. The origin of the receptors is a woman between 18 and 29 years old in good health.

The CDR3 DNA reads as TGTGCCAGCAGCTTGGCACTAGCGGGAACAGATACGCAGTATTTT. It translates to CASSLALAGTDTQYF. The genes are TRBV5-4 and TRBJ2-3; TRBD2 matches at 10 bases. There are 15 residues in the CDR3. CDR1 is SGHNT, CDR2 YYREEE, per germline (reference sequence). V shed 0 bases, J shed 3 bases, and the junction held 1 base outside the gene matches. The whole variable domain, filled in from reference TRBV5-4 and TRBJ2-3, reads ETGVTQSPTHLIKTRGQQVTLRCSSQSGHNTVSWYQQALGQGPQFIFQYYREEENGRGNFPPRFSGLQFPNYSSELNVNALELDDSALYLCASSLALAGTDTQYFGPGTRLTVL.

This clone was recorded only once. A junction end diverges from the germline sequence, so it may reflect a read error. The V and J genes are TRBV7-7 and TRBJ1-1; D is possibly TRBD1 (5 bases). The CDR3 is 13 residues long. From germline, CDR1 is SSHAT and CDR2 FNYEAQ (reference sequence). CDR3 DNA: TGTGCTAGCAGCTTGGGGGAGGACACTGAAGCTTTCTTT. It specifies CASSLGEDTEAFF.